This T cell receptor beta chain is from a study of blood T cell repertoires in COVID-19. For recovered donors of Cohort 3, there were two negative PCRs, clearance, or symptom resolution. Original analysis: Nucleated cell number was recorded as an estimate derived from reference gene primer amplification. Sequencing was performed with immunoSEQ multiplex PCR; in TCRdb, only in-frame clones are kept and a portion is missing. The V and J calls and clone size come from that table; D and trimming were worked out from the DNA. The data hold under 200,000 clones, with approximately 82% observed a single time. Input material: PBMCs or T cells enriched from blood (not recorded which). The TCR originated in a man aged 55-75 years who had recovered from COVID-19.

In nucleotides, the CDR3 is TGTGCCAGCAGTTACTCGTCGGGGGGCAGAGAAAAACTGTTTTTT. Amino acid sequence: CASSYSSGGREKLFF. The rearrangement uses TRBV6-5 and TRBJ1-4, with D perhaps matching TRBD1 (6 bases). V was shortened by 0 bases and J by 8 bases, with 13 bases between the two germline ends. Germline CDR1 is MNHEY and CDR2 is SVGAGI. The CDR3 runs 15 residues.